This paragraph reports one T cell receptor beta chain. J gave up 6 bases and V 7 bases, and 5 bases lay outside the gene matches. The germline gives CDR1 SNHLY, CDR2 FYNNEI. The CDR3 totals 13 residues. These data belong to a study of T cells after yellow fever vaccination. TCRdb re-called the 5' RACE reads through MiXCR, storing one row per CDR3 protein. The profile covers some 320,000 distinct CDR3 sequences, with over 8.5% appearing a single time and about 3% taken by the ten largest. V usage is TRBV2 and J usage is TRBJ2-7, with 11 bases fitting TRBD1. The receptor was derived from a man aged 18 to 35 who received the YFV17D yellow fever vaccine. The specimen was CD4+ T cells sorted from PBMCs, collected 45 days after the yellow fever booster vaccination. CDR3 bases: TGTGCCAGCACCCCGGGGACAGGGGGCGAGCAGTACTTC. Translation: CASTPGTGGEQYF.